This T cell receptor beta chain was documented in a study of beta chain features in type 1 diabetes. This clone was counted many times. Germline values: CDR1 SGHDN, CDR2 FVKESK. The length of the CDR3 is 15 residues. Trimming took 0 bases from V and 9 from J, leaving 15 bases between them. The whole isolated RNA underwent reverse transcription, so sequencing captured expressed TCRB transcripts. Sequencing used immunoSEQ multiplex PCR; TCRdb keeps in-frame clones, though not all of them. The data show some 240,000 clones, 11% seen once. The sequenced material came from central memory CD4+ T cells from blood. The gene calls are TRBV14 and TRBJ2-1; TRBD2 might be the D (6 bases). The sequence derives from a man between 18 and 35 years old in good health. The CDR3 protein is CASSQDLGGNPEQFF. In DNA form, the CDR3 reads TGTGCCAGCAGCCAAGATCTTGGAGGGAACCCTGAGCAGTTCTTC.